This T cell receptor (beta chain) was sequenced during a study of cytomegalovirus exposure and HLA in healthy donors. Study-level findings and limits: Earlier analysis found most TCR beta V segments productive about 87% or about 30% of the time. Sequencing artifact likely explains a cluster of highly shared sequence variants. Clonal expansion was found to be greater in HLA-associated TCR beta chains than in equally common others in a later analysis.

The PCR employed 60 Vbeta primers together with 13 Jbeta primers. Libraries were prepared by immunoSEQ multiplex PCR; TCRdb keeps only in-frame clonotypes and omits some of them. The sample lists 100,000 to 150,000 clones; 65% to 85% were seen once. Germline CDR1 reads MDHEN; CDR2 reads SYDVKM. Losses at the gene ends were 8 bases for V and 1 base for J; bases not matched to a gene: 11. This CDR3 comprises 16 residues. Concerning this clone: Its antigen remains unknown.

The sample comprised PBMCs. The receptor comes from a woman in her 40s in good health and CMV-seronegative. This chain uses TRBV28 with TRBJ1-1; 9 bases map to TRBD1. The chain's CDR3 is CASSSGQGGWNTEAFF. The CDR3 bases are TGTGCCAGCTCCTCGGGACAGGGTGGGTGGAACACTGAAGCTTTCTTT.